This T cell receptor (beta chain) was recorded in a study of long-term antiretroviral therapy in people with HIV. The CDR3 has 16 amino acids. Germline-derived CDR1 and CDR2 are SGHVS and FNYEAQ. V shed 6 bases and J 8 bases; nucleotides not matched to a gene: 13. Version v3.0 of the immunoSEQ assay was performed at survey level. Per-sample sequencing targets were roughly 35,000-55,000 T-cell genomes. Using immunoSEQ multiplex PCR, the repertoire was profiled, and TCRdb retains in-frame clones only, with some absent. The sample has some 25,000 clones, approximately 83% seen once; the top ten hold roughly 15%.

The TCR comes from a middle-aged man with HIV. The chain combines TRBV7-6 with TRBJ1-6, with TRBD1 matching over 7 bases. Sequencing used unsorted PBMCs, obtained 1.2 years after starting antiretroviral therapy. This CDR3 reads CASSYGQAFSDSPLHF. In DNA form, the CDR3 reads TGTGCCAGCAGTTATGGACAGGCCTTCTCAGATTCACCCCTCCACTTT.